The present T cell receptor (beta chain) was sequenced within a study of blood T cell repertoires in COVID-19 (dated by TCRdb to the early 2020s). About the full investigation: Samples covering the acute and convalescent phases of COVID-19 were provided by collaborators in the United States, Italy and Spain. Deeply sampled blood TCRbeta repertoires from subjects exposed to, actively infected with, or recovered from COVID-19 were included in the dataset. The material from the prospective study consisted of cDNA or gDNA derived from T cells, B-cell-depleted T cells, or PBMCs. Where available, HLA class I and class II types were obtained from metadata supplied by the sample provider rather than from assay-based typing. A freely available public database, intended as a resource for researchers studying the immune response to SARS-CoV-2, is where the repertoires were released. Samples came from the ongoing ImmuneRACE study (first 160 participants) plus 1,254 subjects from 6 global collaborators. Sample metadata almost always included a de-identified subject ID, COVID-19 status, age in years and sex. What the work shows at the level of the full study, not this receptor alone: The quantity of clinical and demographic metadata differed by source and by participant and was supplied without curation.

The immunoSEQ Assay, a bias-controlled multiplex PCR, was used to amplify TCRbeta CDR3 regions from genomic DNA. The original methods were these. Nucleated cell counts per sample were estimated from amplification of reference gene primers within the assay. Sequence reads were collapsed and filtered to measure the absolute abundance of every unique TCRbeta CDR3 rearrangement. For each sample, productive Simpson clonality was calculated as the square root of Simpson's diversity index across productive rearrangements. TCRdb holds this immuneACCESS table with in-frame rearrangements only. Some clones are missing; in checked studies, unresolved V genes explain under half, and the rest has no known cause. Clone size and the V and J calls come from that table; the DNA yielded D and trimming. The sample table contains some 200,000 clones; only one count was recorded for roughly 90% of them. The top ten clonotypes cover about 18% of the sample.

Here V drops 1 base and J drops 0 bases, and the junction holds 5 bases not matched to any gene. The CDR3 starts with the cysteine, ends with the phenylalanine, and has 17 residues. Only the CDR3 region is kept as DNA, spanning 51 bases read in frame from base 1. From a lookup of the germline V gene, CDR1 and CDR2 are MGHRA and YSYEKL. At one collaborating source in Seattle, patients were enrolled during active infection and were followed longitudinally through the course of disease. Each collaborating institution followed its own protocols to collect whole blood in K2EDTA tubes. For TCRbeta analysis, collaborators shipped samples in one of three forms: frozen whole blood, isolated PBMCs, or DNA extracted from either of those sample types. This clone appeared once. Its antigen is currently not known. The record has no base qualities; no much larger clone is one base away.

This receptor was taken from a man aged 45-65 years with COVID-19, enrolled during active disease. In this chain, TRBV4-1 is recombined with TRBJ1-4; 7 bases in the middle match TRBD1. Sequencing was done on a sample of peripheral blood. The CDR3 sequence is CASSQGGTVATNEKLFF. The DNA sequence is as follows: TGCGCCAGCAGCCAAGGTGGGACAGTTGCAACTAATGAAAAACTGTTTTTT.